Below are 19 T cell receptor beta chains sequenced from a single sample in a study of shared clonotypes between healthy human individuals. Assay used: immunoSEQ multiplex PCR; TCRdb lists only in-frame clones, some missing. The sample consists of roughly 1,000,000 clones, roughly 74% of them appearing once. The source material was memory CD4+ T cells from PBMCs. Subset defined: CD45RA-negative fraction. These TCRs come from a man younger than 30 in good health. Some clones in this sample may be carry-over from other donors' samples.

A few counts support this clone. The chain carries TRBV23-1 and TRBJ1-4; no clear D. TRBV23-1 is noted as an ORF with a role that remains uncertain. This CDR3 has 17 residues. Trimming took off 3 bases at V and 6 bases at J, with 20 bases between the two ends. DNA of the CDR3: TGCGCCAGCAGTCATACTCGGACGGACTTGGACCATGAAAAACTGTTTTTT. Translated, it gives CASSHTRTDLDHEKLFF.

This chain's CDR3 is CASSLAYRGPNTDTQYF. For the CDR3, the DNA is TGTGCCAGCAGCTTAGCATACAGGGGACCTAACACAGATACGCAGTATTTT. The chain recombines TRBV7-9 with TRBJ2-3; TRBD1 aligns across 7 bases. The CDR3 is 17 amino acids. The ends lost 0 bases at V and 2 bases at J; junction bases unmatched: 8. Germline V gene lookup returns CDR1 SEHNR and CDR2 FQNEAQ (reference sequence).

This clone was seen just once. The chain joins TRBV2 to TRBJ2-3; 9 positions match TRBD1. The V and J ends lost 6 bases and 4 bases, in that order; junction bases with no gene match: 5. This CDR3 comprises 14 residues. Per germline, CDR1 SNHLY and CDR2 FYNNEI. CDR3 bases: TGTGCCAGCAGCGGGACAGGGAGTCCAGATACGCAGTATTTT. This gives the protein CASSGTGSPDTQYF.

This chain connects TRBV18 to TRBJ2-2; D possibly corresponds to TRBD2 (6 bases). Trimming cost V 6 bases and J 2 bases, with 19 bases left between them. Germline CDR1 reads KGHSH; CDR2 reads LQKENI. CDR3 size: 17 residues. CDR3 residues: CASSPYGQRANTGELFF. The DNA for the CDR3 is TGTGCCAGCTCGCCATACGGGCAGCGGGCAAACACCGGGGAGCTGTTTTTT. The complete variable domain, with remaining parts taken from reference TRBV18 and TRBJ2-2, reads NAGVMQNPRHLVRRRGQEARLRCSPMKGHSHVYWYRQLPEEGLKFMVYLQKENIIDESGMPKERFSAEFPKEGPSILRIQQVVRGDSAAYFCASSPYGQRANTGELFFGEGSRLTVL.

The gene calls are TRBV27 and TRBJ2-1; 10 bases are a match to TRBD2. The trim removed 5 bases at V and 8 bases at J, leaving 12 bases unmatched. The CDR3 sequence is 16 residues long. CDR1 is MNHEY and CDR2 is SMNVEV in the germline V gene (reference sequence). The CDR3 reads CASSVTGTSEIHEQFF. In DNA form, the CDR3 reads TGTGCCAGCAGTGTCACCGGGACTAGCGAAATCCATGAGCAGTTCTTC.

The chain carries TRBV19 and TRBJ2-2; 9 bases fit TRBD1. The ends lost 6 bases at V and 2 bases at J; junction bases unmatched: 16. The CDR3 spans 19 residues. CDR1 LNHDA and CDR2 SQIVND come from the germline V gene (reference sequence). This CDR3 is CASRPPGTGSIPNTGELFF. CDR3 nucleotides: TGTGCCAGTAGACCTCCCGGGACAGGGTCCATCCCTAACACCGGGGAGCTGTTTTTT.

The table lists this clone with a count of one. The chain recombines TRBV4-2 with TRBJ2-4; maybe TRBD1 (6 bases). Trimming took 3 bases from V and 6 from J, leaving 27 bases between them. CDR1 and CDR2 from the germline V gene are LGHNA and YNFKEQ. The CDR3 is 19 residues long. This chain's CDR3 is CASSHPMTGQTTLRNIQYF. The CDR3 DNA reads TGTGCCAGCAGCCACCCTATGACCGGACAGACAACCCTCCGAAACATTCAGTACTTC.

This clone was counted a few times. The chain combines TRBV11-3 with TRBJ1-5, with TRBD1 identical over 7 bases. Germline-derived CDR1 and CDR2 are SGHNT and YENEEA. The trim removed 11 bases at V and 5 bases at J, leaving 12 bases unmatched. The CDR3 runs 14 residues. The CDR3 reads CAGLGTVGDQPQHF. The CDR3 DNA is TGTGCCGGCTTGGGGACAGTAGGGGATCAGCCCCAGCATTTT. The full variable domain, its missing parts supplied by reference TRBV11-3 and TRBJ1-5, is EAGVVQSPRYKIIEKKQPVAFWCNPISGHNTLYWYLQNLGQGPELLIRYENEEAVDDSQLPKDRFSAERLKGVDSTLKIQPAELGDSAVYLCAGLGTVGDQPQHFGDGTRLSIL.

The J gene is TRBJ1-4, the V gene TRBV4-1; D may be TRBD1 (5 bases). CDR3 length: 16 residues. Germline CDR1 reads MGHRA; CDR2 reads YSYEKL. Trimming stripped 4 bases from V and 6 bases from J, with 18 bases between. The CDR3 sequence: CASSPSPGRVDEKLFF. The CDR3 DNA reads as TGCGCCAGCAGCCCGTCCCCCGGCAGGGTTGATGAAAAACTGTTTTTT.

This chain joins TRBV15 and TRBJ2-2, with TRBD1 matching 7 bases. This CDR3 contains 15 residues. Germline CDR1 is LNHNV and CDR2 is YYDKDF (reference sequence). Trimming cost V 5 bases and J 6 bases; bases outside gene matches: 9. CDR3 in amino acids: CATSREGAAAGELFF. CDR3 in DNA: TGTGCCACCAGCCGCGAGGGGGCGGCGGCCGGGGAGCTGTTTTTT.

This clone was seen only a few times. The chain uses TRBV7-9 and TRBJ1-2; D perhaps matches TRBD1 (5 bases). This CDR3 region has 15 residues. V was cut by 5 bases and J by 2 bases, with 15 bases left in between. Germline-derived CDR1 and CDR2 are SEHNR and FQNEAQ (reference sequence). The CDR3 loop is CASSLGTGRNYGYTF. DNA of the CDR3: TGTGCCAGCAGCCTTGGGACTGGAAGAAACTATGGCTACACCTTC.

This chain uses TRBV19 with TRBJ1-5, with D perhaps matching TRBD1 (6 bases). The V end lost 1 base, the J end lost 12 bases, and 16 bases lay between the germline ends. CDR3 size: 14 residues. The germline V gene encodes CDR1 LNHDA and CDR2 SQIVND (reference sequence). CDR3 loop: CASSIAQRQAGQHF. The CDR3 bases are TGTGCCAGTAGTATAGCCCAGCGACAGGCGGGCCAGCATTTT.

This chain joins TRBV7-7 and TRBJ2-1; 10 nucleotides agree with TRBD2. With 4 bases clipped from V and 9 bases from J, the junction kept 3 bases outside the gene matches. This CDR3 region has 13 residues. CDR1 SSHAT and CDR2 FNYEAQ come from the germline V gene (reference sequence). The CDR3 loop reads CASSYGLAAEQFF. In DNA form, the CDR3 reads TGTGCCAGCAGCTACGGACTAGCGGCTGAGCAGTTCTTC.

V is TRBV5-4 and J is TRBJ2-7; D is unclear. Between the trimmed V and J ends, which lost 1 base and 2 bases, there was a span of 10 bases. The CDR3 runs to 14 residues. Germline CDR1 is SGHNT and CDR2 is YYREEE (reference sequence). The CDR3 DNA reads TGTGCCAGCAGCTTGTCGGCTAAAACCTACGAGCAGTACTTC. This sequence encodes CASSLSAKTYEQYF.

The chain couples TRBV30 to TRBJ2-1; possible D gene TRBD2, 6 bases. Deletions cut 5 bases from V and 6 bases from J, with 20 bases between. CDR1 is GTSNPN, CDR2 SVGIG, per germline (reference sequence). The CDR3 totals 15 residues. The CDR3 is CAWDPGLHGVNEQFF. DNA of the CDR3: TGTGCCTGGGATCCGGGACTCCATGGTGTCAATGAGCAGTTCTTC.

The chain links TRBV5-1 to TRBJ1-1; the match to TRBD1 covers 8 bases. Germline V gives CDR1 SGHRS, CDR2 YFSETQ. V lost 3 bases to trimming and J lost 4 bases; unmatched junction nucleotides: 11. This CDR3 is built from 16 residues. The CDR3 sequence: CASSSGTGLVGTEAFF. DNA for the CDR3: TGCGCCAGCAGCTCCGGGACAGGACTGGTGGGCACTGAAGCTTTCTTT.

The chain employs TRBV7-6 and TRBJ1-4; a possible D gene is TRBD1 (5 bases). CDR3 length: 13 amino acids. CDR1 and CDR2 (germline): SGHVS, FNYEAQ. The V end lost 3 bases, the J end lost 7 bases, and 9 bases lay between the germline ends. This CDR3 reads CASSLGDSEKLFF. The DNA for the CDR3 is TGTGCCAGCAGCTTGGGCGACAGTGAAAAACTGTTTTTT.

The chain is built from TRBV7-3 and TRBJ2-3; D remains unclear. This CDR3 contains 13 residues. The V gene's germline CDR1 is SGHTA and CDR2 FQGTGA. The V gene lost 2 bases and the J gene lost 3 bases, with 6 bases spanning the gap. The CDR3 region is CASSLLGTDTQYF. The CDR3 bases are TGTGCCAGCAGCTTACTCGGTACAGATACGCAGTATTTT.

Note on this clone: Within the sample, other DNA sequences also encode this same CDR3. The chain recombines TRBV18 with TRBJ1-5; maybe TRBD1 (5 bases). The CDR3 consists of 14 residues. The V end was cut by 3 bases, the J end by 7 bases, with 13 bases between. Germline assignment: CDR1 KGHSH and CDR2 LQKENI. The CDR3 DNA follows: TGTGCCAGCTCACCCGGTGCAGGGCCGCAGCCCCAGCATTTT. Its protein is CASSPGAGPQPQHF.